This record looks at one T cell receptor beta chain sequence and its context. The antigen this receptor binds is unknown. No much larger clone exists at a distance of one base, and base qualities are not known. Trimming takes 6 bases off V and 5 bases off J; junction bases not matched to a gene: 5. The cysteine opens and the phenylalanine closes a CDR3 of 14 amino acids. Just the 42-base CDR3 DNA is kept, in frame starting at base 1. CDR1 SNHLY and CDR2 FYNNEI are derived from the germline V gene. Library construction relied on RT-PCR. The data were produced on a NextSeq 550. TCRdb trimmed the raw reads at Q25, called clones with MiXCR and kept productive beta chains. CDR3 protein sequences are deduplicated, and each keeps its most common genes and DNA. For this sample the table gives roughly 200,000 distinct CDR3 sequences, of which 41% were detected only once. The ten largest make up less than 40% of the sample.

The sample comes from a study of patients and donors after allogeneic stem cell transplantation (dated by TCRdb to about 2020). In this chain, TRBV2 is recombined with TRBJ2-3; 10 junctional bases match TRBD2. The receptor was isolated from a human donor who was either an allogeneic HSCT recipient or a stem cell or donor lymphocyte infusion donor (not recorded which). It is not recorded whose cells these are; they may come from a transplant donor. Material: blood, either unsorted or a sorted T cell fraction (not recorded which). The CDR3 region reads CASSLQREGDTQYF. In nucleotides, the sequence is TGTGCCAGCAGCCTCCAGCGGGAGGGAGATACGCAGTATTTT.